One sample yielded the 24 T cell receptor beta chains listed below, sequenced in a study of CD8 T cells in ankylosing spondylitis. Overall study findings and caveats: Several highly homologous variants made up a TCR beta motif, and this motif appeared characteristic of ankylosing spondylitis blood.

TCRdb used MiXCR to reprocess the 5' RACE reads, holding one entry per CDR3 protein. The sample carries around 440,000 distinct CDR3 sequences, roughly 15% recorded once. Antigens for these TCRs are unknown. The source material was blood, either unsorted or a sorted T cell fraction (not recorded which). The receptors originated from a male donor with ankylosing spondylitis.

This clonotype occurred a few times. The chain links TRBV20-1 to TRBJ1-4; D may be TRBD1 (5 bases). This CDR3 is built from 13 residues. Germline CDR1 and CDR2: DFQATT and SNEGSKA (reference sequence). The V end lost 3 bases, the J end lost 4 bases, and 9 bases lay between the germline ends. The CDR3 sequence: CSARRRVNEKLFF. The CDR3 DNA follows: TGCAGTGCTAGGCGCAGGGTTAATGAAAAACTGTTTTTT.

This clonotype was counted between two and nine times. This CDR3 is CSVAITGGSSGNTIYF. The CDR3 nucleotides read TGCAGCGTTGCGATAACAGGGGGCTCCTCTGGAAACACCATATATTTT. The chain couples TRBV29-1 to TRBJ1-3, with 9 bases matching TRBD1. The CDR3 sequence is 16 residues long. V lost 4 bases and J lost 0; bases outside the gene matches: 7. Germline lookup yields CDR1 SQVTM and CDR2 ANQGSEA.

The chain combines TRBV13 with TRBJ2-1, with D perhaps matching TRBD1 (6 bases). Germline V lookup: CDR1 PRHDT, CDR2 FYEKMQ (reference sequence). This CDR3 is 16 amino acids long. Deletions cut 4 bases from V and 4 bases from J, with 17 bases between. The CDR3 is CASSWNVRDKYNEQFF. The CDR3 DNA is TGTGCCAGCAGCTGGAACGTCCGGGACAAATACAATGAGCAGTTCTTC.

This clonotype has at least ten counts. The chain recombines TRBV6-2 or TRBV6-3 with TRBJ2-7, with TRBD2 identical over 7 bases. The germline CDR1 and CDR2 sequences are MNHEY and SVGEGT. This CDR3 is 11 amino acids long. V lost 11 bases and J lost 3; bases outside the gene matches: 4. CDR3 sequence: CAAGRVYEQYF. DNA for the CDR3: TGTGCCGCAGGGAGGGTCTACGAGCAGTACTTC.

V is TRBV27 and J is TRBJ2-5; D tentatively reads TRBD1 or TRBD2 (6 bases each). Germline V gene data show CDR1 as MNHEY and CDR2 as SMNVEV (reference sequence). The CDR3 is 15 amino acids. Trimming shortened V by 10 bases and J by 1 base, and 19 bases separated the two germline ends. The CDR3 is CATGGGGGFQETQYF. CDR3 DNA sequence: TGTGCCACCGGGGGTGGGGGCGGGTTCCAAGAGACCCAGTACTTC.

This CDR3 is CASSDGGVNEQYF. CDR3 DNA: TGTGCCAGCAGTGATGGAGGGGTCAACGAGCAGTACTTC. The chain recombines TRBV25-1 with TRBJ2-7; possible D gene TRBD2, 6 bases. CDR1 and CDR2 from the germline V gene are MGHDK and SYGVNS. The CDR3 runs to 13 residues. Trimming took 3 bases from V and 5 from J, leaving 11 bases between them.

The chain couples TRBV19 to TRBJ2-1; TRBD2 matches 8 bases. CDR1 is LNHDA, CDR2 SQIVND, per germline (reference sequence). This CDR3 is built from 16 residues. Losses at the gene ends were 4 bases for V and 8 bases for J; bases not matched to a gene: 13. CDR3 DNA sequence: TGTGCCAGTAGTAGCAGCTTTCAGCGGGAGTCCCATGAGCAGTTCTTC. This sequence encodes CASSSSFQRESHEQFF.

This clonotype has only a few counts. The chain links TRBV11-2 to TRBJ1-1, with 8 bases identical to TRBD1. The CDR3 runs 15 residues. V gave up 5 bases and J gave up 0 bases; unmatched junction bases: 5. Germline V CDR1 and CDR2: SGHAT, FQNNGV. The CDR3 region is CASSLRTGLNTEAFF. The CDR3 nucleotides read TGTGCCAGCAGCCTACGGACAGGGCTGAACACTGAAGCTTTCTTT.

This clonotype showed up many times. This rearrangement joins TRBV5-1 to TRBJ2-1; 7 nucleotides align to TRBD1. Germline V lookup: CDR1 SGHRS, CDR2 YFSETQ. This CDR3 is built from 13 residues. V trimming: 5 bases; J trimming: 4 bases; junction bases outside the gene matches: 3. CDR3 residues: CASSRGQYNEQFF. As DNA, the CDR3 is TGCGCCAGCAGTAGGGGGCAGTACAATGAGCAGTTCTTC.

Only a few counts were recorded for this clonotype. V and J are TRBV11-2 and TRBJ2-7; TRBD2 matches 7 bases. V dropped 0 bases and J dropped 0; count of bases not matched to a gene: 2. The CDR3 has 15 amino acids. Germline values: CDR1 SGHAT, CDR2 FQNNGV. CDR3 DNA: TGTGCCAGCAGCTTAGACCTAGCGGCCTCCTACGAGCAGTACTTC. This translates into CASSLDLAASYEQYF.

This clonotype occurred a few times. The V and J genes are TRBV18 and TRBJ2-5; no clear D. CDR1 and CDR2 (germline): KGHSH, LQKENI. The CDR3 spans 13 residues. V dropped 5 bases and J dropped 2 bases, with 9 bases sitting between them. CDR3 sequence reads: CASSKLSQETQYF. In DNA form, the CDR3 reads TGTGCCAGCTCAAAATTGAGTCAAGAGACCCAGTACTTC.

J is TRBJ2-7 and V is TRBV9; D may be TRBD1 or TRBD2 (5 bases each). V gave up 3 bases and J gave up 7 bases, with 17 bases separating them. Germline values: CDR1 SGDLS, CDR2 YYNGEE. This CDR3 is 14 amino acids long. The CDR3 region has the DNA TGTGCCAGCAGCGCCAGGGCTCAATCGGGGGAGCAGTACTTC. Translating gives CASSARAQSGEQYF.

This clonotype showed up just a few times. The chain joins TRBV4-1 to TRBJ1-3; D call uncertain. The V end was cut by 1 base, the J end by 2 bases, with 18 bases between. From germline, CDR1 is MGHRA and CDR2 YSYEKL. CDR3 length equals 18 residues. CDR3 bases: TGCGCCAGCAGCCAAGTCGGAGGCGGCGTAAGGGCTGGAAACACCATATATTTT. This gives the protein CASSQVGGGVRAGNTIYF.

V usage is TRBV6-4 and J usage is TRBJ2-5; no definite D call. This CDR3 is 15 amino acids long. V was trimmed by 6 bases and J by 1 base, leaving 15 bases between them. The V gene's germline CDR1 is MRHNA and CDR2 SNTAGT. The CDR3 nucleotides read TGTGCCAGCAGCCGTTCTGTGGAGAGCCAAGAGACCCAGTACTTC. Translated: CASSRSVESQETQYF.

This clonotype was counted a few times. The chain links TRBV5-6 to TRBJ1-2; 9 nucleotides align to TRBD1. The CDR3 loop spans 15 amino acids. V lost 5 bases, J lost 4 bases, and 9 bases stayed unmatched. The germline V gene encodes CDR1 SGHDT and CDR2 YYEEEE. The chain's CDR3 is CASRLTGQGTYGYTF. CDR3 coding DNA: TGTGCCAGCAGGTTAACGGGACAGGGCACCTATGGCTACACCTTC.

This clonotype has a handful of counts. This rearrangement joins TRBV29-1 to TRBJ1-1, with D perhaps matching TRBD1 (6 bases). Germline V lookup: CDR1 SQVTM, CDR2 ANQGSEA. V lost 4 bases and J lost 3, with 18 bases in between. The CDR3 loop spans 15 amino acids. CDR3 sequence: CSVAPIGGQYTEAFF. DNA for the CDR3: TGCAGCGTTGCCCCCATCGGGGGGCAGTACACTGAAGCTTTCTTT. Full variable domain (rest looked up from reference TRBV29-1 and TRBJ1-1): SAVISQKPSRDICQRGTSLTIQCQVDSQVTMMFWYRQQPGQSLTLIATANQGSEATYESGFVIDKFPISRPNLTFSTLTVSNMSPEDSSIYLCSVAPIGGQYTEAFFGQGTRLTVV.

The chain has TRBV2 and TRBJ2-3; a weak D match, TRBD1 (7 bases). The germline V gene encodes CDR1 SNHLY and CDR2 FYNNEI. The length of the CDR3 is 15 residues. V lost 8 bases, J lost 1 base, and 16 bases lay in between. The CDR3 DNA is TGTGCCAGCCGCGGAGGGGGCCTCGGCACAGATACGCAGTATTTT. Its translation is CASRGGGLGTDTQYF.

A remark on this clonotype: One end of the junction fails to match germline, which may point to a read error. This sequence joins TRBV28 and TRBJ2-1; TRBD2 agrees at 13 bases. The CDR3 extends over 14 amino acids. Germline V CDR1 and CDR2: MDHEN, SYDVKM. DNA for the CDR3: TGTGCCAGCAGGGTTCCGGGACTAGCGGGGCGAGTGGTCTTC. Residues: CASRVPGLAGRVVF.

This clonotype appeared a single time. V and J are TRBV19 and TRBJ2-7, with D perhaps TRBD2 (5 bases). Between the trimmed V and J ends, which lost 5 bases and 4 bases, there was a span of 18 bases. Per germline, CDR1 LNHDA and CDR2 SQIVND (reference sequence). The CDR3 runs 15 residues. The CDR3 DNA reads as TGTGCCAGTAGTCCCTCGGACCTAGCTTCGTACGAGCAGTACTTC. Encoded protein: CASSPSDLASYEQYF.

As regards this clonotype: This may arise from a read error, as a much more abundant clone is one base away. This chain joins TRBV29-1 and TRBJ2-3, with 7 bases lining up with TRBD1. The J call may be faulty, since TRBJ1-5 better matches the DNA end. CDR1 SQVTM and CDR2 ANQGSEA come from the germline V gene. This CDR3 has 13 residues. CDR3 nucleotides: TGCAGCGTTGCCGGGACAGACACAGATACGCAGCATTTT. This sequence encodes CSVAGTDTDTQHF.

There are a few counts of this clonotype. This chain connects TRBV5-1 to TRBJ1-4; 8 bases map to TRBD1. The CDR3 consists of 15 residues. The germline CDR1 and CDR2 sequences are SGHRS and YFSETQ. V was clipped by 4 bases and J by 7 bases; unmatched bases: 9. This CDR3 is CASSRTIQGGEKLFF. CDR3 coding DNA: TGCGCCAGCAGCCGCACGATACAGGGGGGTGAAAAACTGTTTTTT.

This clonotype appeared many times. J is TRBJ1-5 and V is TRBV12-3 or TRBV12-4; TRBD1 is a possible D gene (6 bases). There are 15 residues in the CDR3. Trimming removed 3 bases from V and 2 bases from J, with 11 bases in between. CDR3 region: CASSLGALGNQPQHF. In DNA form, the CDR3 reads TGTGCCAGCAGTTTGGGGGCTTTGGGCAATCAGCCCCAGCATTTT.

This clonotype turned up a few times. The chain links TRBV19 to TRBJ2-5; either TRBD1 or TRBD2 may supply D (5 bases each). This CDR3 comprises 15 residues. Germline lookup yields CDR1 LNHDA and CDR2 SQIVND (reference sequence). Trimming left V 7 bases short and J 5 bases short, with 20 bases between. CDR3 sequence reads: CASTPTWGSFETQYF. In DNA form, the CDR3 reads TGTGCCAGTACCCCAACGTGGGGGAGTTTTGAGACCCAGTACTTC. Full variable domain (rest looked up from reference TRBV19 and TRBJ2-5): DGGITQSPKYLFRKEGQNVTLSCEQNLNHDAMYWYRQDPGQGLRLIYYSQIVNDFQKGDIAEGYSVSREKKESFPLTVTSAQKNPTAFYLCASTPTWGSFETQYFGPGTRLLVL.

This clonotype was seen only a few times. The J gene is TRBJ2-5, the V gene TRBV5-1; 10 bases match TRBD1. V lost 4 bases and J lost 5; bases outside the gene matches: 5. Per the germline V gene, CDR1 is SGHRS and CDR2 is YFSETQ. The CDR3 has 14 residues. The CDR3 nucleotides are TGCGCCAGCAGCGTGACAGGGGGCGGTGAGACCCAGTACTTC. It is translated as CASSVTGGGETQYF.